This passage covers 10 T cell receptor beta chains from one sample sequenced in a study of blood T cell repertoires in COVID-19. Only in-frame clones appear in the TCRdb table, and some are missing; sequencing was by immunoSEQ multiplex PCR. The sample records approximately 300,000 clones, around 92% being singletons. The specimen sequenced was PBMCs or T cells enriched from blood (not recorded which). The receptor set was obtained from a woman aged 25 to 45 who had recovered from COVID-19.

V and J are TRBV30 and TRBJ2-7, with 8 bases lining up with TRBD2. Germline CDR1 and CDR2: GTSNPN and SVGIG (reference sequence). V gave up 5 bases and J gave up 3 bases; unmatched junction bases: 9. CDR3 length: 14 residues. The CDR3 loop is CAWARGGVGYEQYF. CDR3 bases: TGTGCCTGGGCCCGGGGGGGTGTAGGCTACGAGCAGTACTTC. The variable domain in full, completed from reference TRBV30 and TRBJ2-7, reads SQTIHQWPATLVQPVGSPLSLECTVEGTSNPNLYWYRQAAGRGLQLLFYSVGIGQISSEVPQNLSASRPQDRQFILSSKKLLLSDSGFYLCAWARGGVGYEQYFGPGTRLTVT.

The chain links TRBV4-1 to TRBJ2-1; D possibly corresponds to TRBD2 (5 bases). In germline, CDR1 is MGHRA, CDR2 YSYEKL. The V gene lost 2 bases and the J gene lost 5 bases, with 10 bases spanning the gap. CDR3 size: 14 residues. The CDR3: CASSQFQLDNEQFF. The CDR3 coding sequence is TGCGCCAGCAGCCAATTTCAACTAGACAATGAGCAGTTCTTC.

Turning to this clone: Different DNA sequences within this sample yield the same CDR3. This chain links TRBV5-1 with TRBJ2-7, with D tentatively TRBD1 (6 bases). CDR3 size: 13 residues. V was trimmed by 4 bases and J by 0 bases, leaving 8 bases between them. Germline V gene lookup returns CDR1 SGHRS and CDR2 YFSETQ. The CDR3 here is CASSRQDSYEQYF. The CDR3 nucleotides read TGCGCCAGCAGCCGACAGGACTCCTACGAGCAGTACTTC.

The chain combines TRBV6-5 with TRBJ1-1, with a weak D call TRBD1 (6 bases). The V gene's germline CDR1 is MNHEY and CDR2 SVGAGI. The CDR3 length is 11 residues. Trimming took 7 bases from V and 7 from J, leaving 10 bases between them. The CDR3 loop reads CASNGQLEAFF. CDR3 coding DNA: TGTGCCAGCAATGGACAGCTTGAAGCTTTCTTT.

Regarding this clone: Other DNA sequences in this sample translate to the same CDR3. The V gene is TRBV14, the J gene TRBJ1-5; D is undetermined. Trimming left V 3 bases short and J 3 bases short, with 6 bases between. Germline V lookup: CDR1 SGHDN, CDR2 FVKESK. This CDR3 spans 13 amino acids. The DNA for the CDR3 is TGTGCCAGCAGCCAGGAGTACAATCAGCCCCAGCATTTT. This translates into CASSQEYNQPQHF.

CDR3 loop: CASSLTGGKSGEAFF. The CDR3 DNA reads TGTGCCAGCAGCTTGACAGGGGGCAAGAGTGGTGAAGCTTTCTTT. V is TRBV11-2 and J is TRBJ1-1; 10 bases fit TRBD1. CDR1 and CDR2 from the germline V gene are SGHAT and FQNNGV. With 3 bases clipped from V and 7 bases from J, the junction kept 8 bases outside the gene matches. The CDR3 sequence is 15 residues long.

The chain has TRBV12-3 or TRBV12-4 and TRBJ1-1; D call uncertain. The CDR3 runs 13 residues. Trimming cost V 4 bases and J 3 bases, with 9 bases left between them. DNA for the CDR3: TGTGCCAGCAGTTACGGGATCGACACTGAAGCTTTCTTT. Translating gives CASSYGIDTEAFF.

This sequence joins TRBV19 and TRBJ1-5; 7 bases line up with TRBD1. CDR1 is LNHDA and CDR2 is SQIVND in the germline V gene (reference sequence). This CDR3 has 16 amino acids. Trimming removed 0 bases from V and 2 bases from J; junction bases left unmatched: 4. The CDR3 is CASSIEGRGGNQPQHF. The CDR3 DNA sequence: TGTGCCAGTAGTATAGAGGGCAGGGGGGGCAATCAGCCCCAGCATTTT.

This clone was seen ten or more times. The chain uses TRBV7-9 and TRBJ2-1; D is uncertain. The CDR3 runs to 12 residues. CDR1 and CDR2 from the germline V gene are SEHNR and FQNEAQ (reference sequence). V gave up 5 bases and J gave up 3 bases, with 5 bases separating them. Here the CDR3 reads CASSPGYNEQFF. For the CDR3, the DNA is TGTGCCAGCAGCCCGGGCTACAATGAGCAGTTCTTC.

The chain uses TRBV5-4 and TRBJ1-1; D ambiguous. This CDR3 comprises 13 residues. The germline CDR1 and CDR2 sequences are SGHNT and YYREEE (reference sequence). Deletions cut 9 bases from V and 11 bases from J, with 23 bases between. The CDR3 DNA reads as TGTGCCACCAGGCAAGACCCGGGTGGTAAGGCTTTCTTT. This gives the protein CATRQDPGGKAFF.